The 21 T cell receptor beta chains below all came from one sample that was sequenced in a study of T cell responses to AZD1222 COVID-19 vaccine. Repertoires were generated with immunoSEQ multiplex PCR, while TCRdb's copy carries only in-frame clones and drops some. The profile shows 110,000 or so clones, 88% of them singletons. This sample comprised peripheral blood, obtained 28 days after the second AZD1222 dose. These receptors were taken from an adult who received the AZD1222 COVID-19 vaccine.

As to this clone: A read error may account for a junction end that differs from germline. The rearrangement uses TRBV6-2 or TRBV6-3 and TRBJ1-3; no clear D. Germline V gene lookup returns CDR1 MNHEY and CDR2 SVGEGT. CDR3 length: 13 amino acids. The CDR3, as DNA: TGTGCCAGCACTTACATCTCTGGAAACACCATATATTTT. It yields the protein CASTYISGNTIYF.

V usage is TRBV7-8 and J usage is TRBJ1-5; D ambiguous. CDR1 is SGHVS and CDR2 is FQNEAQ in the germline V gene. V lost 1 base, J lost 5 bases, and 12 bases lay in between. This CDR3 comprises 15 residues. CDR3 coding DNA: TGTGCCAGCAGCTTAGATACGTACACCCATCAGCCCCAGCATTTT. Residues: CASSLDTYTHQPQHF. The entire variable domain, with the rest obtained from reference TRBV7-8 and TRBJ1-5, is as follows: GAGVSQSPRYKVAKRGQDVALRCDPISGHVSLFWYQQALGQGPEFLTYFQNEAQLDKSGLPSDRFFAERPEGSVSTLKIQRTQQEDSAVYLCASSLDTYTHQPQHFGDGTRLSIL.

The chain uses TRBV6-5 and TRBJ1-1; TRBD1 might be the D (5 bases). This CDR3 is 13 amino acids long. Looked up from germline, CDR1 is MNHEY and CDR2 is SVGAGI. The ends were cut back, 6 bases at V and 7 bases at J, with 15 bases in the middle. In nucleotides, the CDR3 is TGTGCCAGCAGCCCCGAGGCAGGGAGTGAAGCTTTCTTT. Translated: CASSPEAGSEAFF.

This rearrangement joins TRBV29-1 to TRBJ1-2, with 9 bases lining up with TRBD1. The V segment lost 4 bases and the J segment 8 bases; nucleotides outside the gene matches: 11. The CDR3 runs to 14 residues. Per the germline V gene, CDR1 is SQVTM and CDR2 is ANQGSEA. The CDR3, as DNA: TGCAGCGTTGTTAGCTGGACAGGGGCGGAAGGCTACACCTTC. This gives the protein CSVVSWTGAEGYTF.

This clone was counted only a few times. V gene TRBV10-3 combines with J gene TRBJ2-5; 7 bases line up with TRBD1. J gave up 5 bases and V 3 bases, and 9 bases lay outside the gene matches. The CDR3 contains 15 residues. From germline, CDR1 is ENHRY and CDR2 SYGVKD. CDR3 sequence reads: CAISDGQVPGETQYF. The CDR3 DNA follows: TGTGCCATCAGTGACGGACAGGTCCCAGGGGAGACCCAGTACTTC.

The CDR3 DNA reads as TGTGCCAGCATTCCCCATCTAGGCAACACCATATATTTT. Translating it yields CASIPHLGNTIYF. The chain carries TRBV6-5 and TRBJ1-3; the D is unclear. CDR1 and CDR2 from the germline V gene are MNHEY and SVGAGI. Between the trimmed V and J ends, which lost 7 bases and 7 bases, there was a span of 14 bases. The CDR3 sequence is 13 residues long.

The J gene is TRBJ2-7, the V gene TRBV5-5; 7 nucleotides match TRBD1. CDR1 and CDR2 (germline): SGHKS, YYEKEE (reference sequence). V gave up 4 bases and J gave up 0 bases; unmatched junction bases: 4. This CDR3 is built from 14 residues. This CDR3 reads CASSQDRSSYEQYF. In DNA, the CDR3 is TGTGCCAGCAGCCAGGACAGGAGCTCCTACGAGCAGTACTTC.

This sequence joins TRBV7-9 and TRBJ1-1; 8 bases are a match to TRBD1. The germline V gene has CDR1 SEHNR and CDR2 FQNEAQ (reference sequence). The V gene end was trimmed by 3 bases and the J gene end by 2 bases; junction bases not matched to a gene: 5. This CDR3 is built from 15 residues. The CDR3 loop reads CASSFGDRQNTEAFF. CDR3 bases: TGTGCCAGCAGCTTTGGGGACAGGCAAAACACTGAAGCTTTCTTT.

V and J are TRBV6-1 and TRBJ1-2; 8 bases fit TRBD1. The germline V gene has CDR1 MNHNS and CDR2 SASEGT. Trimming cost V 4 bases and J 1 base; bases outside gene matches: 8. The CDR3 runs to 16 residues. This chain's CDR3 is CASSGTRDRLNYGYTF. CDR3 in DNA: TGTGCCAGCAGTGGGACCCGGGACAGGCTTAACTATGGCTACACCTTC.

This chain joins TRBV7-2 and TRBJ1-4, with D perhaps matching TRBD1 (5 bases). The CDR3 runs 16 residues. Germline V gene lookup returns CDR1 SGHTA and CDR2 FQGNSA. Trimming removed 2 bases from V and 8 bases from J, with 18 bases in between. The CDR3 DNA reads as TGTGCCAGCAGCTTAAGAGACAGCCAACGCGGAGAAAAACTGTTTTTT. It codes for CASSLRDSQRGEKLFF.

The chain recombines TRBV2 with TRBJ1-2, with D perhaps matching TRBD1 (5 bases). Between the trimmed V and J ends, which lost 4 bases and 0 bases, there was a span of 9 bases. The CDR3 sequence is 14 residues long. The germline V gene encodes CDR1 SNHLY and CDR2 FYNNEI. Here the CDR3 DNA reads TGTGCCAGCAGTGCCGGGACGCCTAACTATGGCTACACCTTC. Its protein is CASSAGTPNYGYTF.

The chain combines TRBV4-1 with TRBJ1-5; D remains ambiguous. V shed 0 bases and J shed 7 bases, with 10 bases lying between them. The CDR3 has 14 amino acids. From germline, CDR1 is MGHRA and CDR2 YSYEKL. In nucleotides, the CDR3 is TGCGCCAGCAGCCAAGAATGGCCCGGCCAGCCCCAGCATTTT. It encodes CASSQEWPGQPQHF.

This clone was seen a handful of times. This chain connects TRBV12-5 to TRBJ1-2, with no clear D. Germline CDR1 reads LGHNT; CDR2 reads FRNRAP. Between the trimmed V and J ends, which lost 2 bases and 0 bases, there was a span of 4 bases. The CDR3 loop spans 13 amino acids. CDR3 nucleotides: TGTGCTAGTGGTTTGAGCCCTAACTATGGCTACACCTTC. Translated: CASGLSPNYGYTF.

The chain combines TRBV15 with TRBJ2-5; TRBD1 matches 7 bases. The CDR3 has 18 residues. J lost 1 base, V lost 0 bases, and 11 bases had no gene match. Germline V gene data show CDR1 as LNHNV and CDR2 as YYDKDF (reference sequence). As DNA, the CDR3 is TGTGCCACCAGCAGAGATCCTATAAATTGGGACAGCCAAGAGACCCAGTACTTC. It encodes CATSRDPINWDSQETQYF.

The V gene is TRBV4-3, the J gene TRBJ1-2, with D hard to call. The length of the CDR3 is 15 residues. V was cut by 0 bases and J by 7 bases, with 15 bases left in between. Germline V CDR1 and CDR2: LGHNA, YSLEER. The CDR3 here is CASSQEVGSSGGYTF. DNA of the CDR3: TGCGCCAGCAGCCAAGAGGTCGGCAGCTCTGGTGGCTACACCTTC.

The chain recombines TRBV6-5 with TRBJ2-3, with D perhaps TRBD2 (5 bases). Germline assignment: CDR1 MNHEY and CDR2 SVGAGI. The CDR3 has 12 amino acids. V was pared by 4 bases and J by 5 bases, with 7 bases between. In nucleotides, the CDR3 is TGTGCCAGCAGTTCCCGGGGAGATACGCAGTATTTT. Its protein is CASSSRGDTQYF.

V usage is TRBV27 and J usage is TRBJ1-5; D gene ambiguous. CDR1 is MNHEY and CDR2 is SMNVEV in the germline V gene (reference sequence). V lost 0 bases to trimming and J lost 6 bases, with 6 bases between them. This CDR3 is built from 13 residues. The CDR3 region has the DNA TGTGCCAGCAGTTTATCCTGGGTTCAGCCCCAGCATTTT. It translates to CASSLSWVQPQHF.

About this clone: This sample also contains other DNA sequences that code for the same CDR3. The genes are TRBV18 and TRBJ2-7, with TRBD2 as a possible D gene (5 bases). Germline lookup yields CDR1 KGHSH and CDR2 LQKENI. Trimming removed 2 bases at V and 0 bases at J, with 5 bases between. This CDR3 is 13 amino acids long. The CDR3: CASSPGSSYEQYF. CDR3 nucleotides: TGTGCCAGCTCACCAGGGAGCTCCTACGAGCAGTACTTC.

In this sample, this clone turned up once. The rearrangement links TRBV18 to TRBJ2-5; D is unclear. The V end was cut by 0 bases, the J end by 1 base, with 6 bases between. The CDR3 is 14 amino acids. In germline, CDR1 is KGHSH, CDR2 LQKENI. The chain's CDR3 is CASSPPQIQETQYF. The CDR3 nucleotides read TGTGCCAGCTCACCACCCCAGATCCAAGAGACCCAGTACTTC. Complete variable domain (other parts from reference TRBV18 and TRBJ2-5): NAGVMQNPRHLVRRRGQEARLRCSPMKGHSHVYWYRQLPEEGLKFMVYLQKENIIDESGMPKERFSAEFPKEGPSILRIQQVVRGDSAAYFCASSPPQIQETQYFGPGTRLLVL.

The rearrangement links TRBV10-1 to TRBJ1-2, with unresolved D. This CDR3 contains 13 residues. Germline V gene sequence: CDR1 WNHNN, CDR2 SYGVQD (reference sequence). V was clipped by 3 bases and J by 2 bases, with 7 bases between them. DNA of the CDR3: TGCGCCAGCAGTGAATCGGGGAACTATGGCTACACCTTC. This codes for CASSESGNYGYTF.

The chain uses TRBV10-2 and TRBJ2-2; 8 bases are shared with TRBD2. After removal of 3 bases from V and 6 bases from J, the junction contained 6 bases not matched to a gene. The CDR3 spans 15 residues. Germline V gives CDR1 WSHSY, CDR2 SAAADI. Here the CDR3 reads CASSESPGGAGELFF. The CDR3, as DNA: TGCGCCAGCAGTGAATCGCCGGGGGGGGCCGGGGAGCTGTTTTTT.